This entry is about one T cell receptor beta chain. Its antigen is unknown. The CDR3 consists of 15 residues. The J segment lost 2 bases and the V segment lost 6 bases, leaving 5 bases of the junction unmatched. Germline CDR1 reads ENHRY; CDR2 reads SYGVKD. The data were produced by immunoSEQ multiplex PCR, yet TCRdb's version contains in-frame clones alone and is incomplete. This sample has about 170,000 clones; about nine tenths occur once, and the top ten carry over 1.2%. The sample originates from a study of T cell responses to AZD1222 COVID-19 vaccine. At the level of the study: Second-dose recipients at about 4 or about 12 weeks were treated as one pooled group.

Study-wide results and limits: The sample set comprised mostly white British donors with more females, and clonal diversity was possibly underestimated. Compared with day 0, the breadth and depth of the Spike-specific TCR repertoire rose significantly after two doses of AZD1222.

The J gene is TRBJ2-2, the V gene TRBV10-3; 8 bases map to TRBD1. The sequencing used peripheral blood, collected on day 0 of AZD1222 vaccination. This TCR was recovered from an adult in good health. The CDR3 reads CAISEDRANTGELFF. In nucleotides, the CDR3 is TGTGCCATCAGCGAGGACAGGGCTAACACCGGGGAGCTGTTTTTT.